The 30 T cell receptor beta chains presented below share a single source sample, sequenced in a study of Graves' ophthalmopathy and Graves' hyperthyroidism. Using RNA transcripts, the TCR beta CDR3 regions were amplified. Second-round multiplex PCR followed a first-round RT-PCR using HTBI primers. TCRdb called the multiplex PCR reads again in MiXCR, with one record for every CDR3 protein. The sample carries 450,000 to 600,000 distinct CDR3 sequences, roughly 40% recorded once. The sequenced material came from peripheral blood or thyroid tissue (not recorded which). All receptors come from an adult man with Graves' hyperthyroidism.

This clonotype was recorded only once. This could be a read error, since a much larger clone is one nucleotide away. The chain joins TRBV5-5 to TRBJ2-2, with D unclear. The length of the CDR3 is 12 residues. The germline V and J ends were trimmed by 7 bases and 5 bases, with 9 bases remaining between them. In germline, CDR1 is SGHKS, CDR2 YYEKEE (reference sequence). CDR3 protein: CASGSVTGELFF. The CDR3 DNA is TGTGCCAGCGGCTCTGTGACCGGGGAGCTGTTTTTT.

This clonotype was counted many times. The chain employs TRBV7-9 and TRBJ2-5; tentative D call: TRBD1 (5 bases). The V gene lost 5 bases and the J gene lost 1 base, with 11 bases spanning the gap. Germline loops: CDR1 SEHNR, CDR2 FQNEAQ (reference sequence). This CDR3 is built from 14 residues. The CDR3 DNA is TGTGCCAGCAGCGCCCAGGGATTCCAAGAGACCCAGTACTTC. Protein sequence: CASSAQGFQETQYF.

Many counts were recorded for this clonotype. This chain links TRBV3-1 with TRBJ1-6, with D unclear. The ends were cut back, 1 base at V and 10 bases at J, with 8 bases in the middle. The CDR3 runs 13 residues. Germline values: CDR1 LGHDT, CDR2 YNNKEL (reference sequence). The CDR3 sequence: CASSQGTKSPLHF. CDR3 nucleotides: TGTGCCAGCAGCCAAGGTACCAAATCACCCCTCCACTTT.

A word on this clonotype: The junction departs from the called germline gene at one end, perhaps through a read error. The rearrangement joins TRBV24-1 to TRBJ2-2; a possible D gene is TRBD1 (6 bases). Germline lookup yields CDR1 KGHDR and CDR2 SFDVKD. This CDR3 is built from 16 residues. The CDR3 reads CASSDEVGARAGELFF. The CDR3 coding sequence is TGTGCCAGCAGTGATGAAGTGGGGGCAAGAGCCGGGGAGCTGTTTTTT.

The chain carries TRBV6-6 and TRBJ2-7; 8 nucleotides align to TRBD2. With 2 bases clipped from V and 2 bases from J, the junction kept 14 bases outside the gene matches. The CDR3 extends over 18 amino acids. The germline CDR1 and CDR2 sequences are MNHNY and SVGAGI (reference sequence). DNA for the CDR3: TGTGCCAGCAGTTACGACTCCCAACGGGGGGGGACAACCTACGAGCAGTACTTC. It specifies CASSYDSQRGGTTYEQYF.

This clonotype has at least ten counts. The V call is TRBV9, the J call TRBJ2-6; D call uncertain. Trimming took off 4 bases at V and 3 bases at J, with 8 bases between the two ends. CDR3 length: 14 residues. The germline V gene has CDR1 SGDLS and CDR2 YYNGEE. CDR3 residues: CASSPGSGANVLTF. CDR3 sequence (DNA): TGTGCCAGCAGCCCCGGCAGTGGGGCCAACGTCCTGACTTTC. Full variable domain (rest looked up from reference TRBV9 and TRBJ2-6): DSGVTQTPKHLITATGQRVTLRCSPRSGDLSVYWYQQSLDQGLQFLIQYYNGEERAKGNILERFSAQQFPDLHSELNLSSLELGDSALYFCASSPGSGANVLTFGAGSRLTVL.

Points on this clonotype: A much larger clone is a single base away; this may be a read error. The V gene is TRBV20-1, the J gene TRBJ2-7; 9 positions match TRBD1. V lost 5 bases, J lost 12 bases, and 8 bases stayed unmatched. In germline, CDR1 is DFQATT, CDR2 SNEGSKA (reference sequence). The length of the CDR3 is 11 residues. CDR3 amino acids: CSAGDRDRPYF. CDR3 DNA sequence: TGCAGTGCTGGGGACAGGGACCGGCCGTACTTC.

The chain combines TRBV6-1 with TRBJ1-6, with D possibly being TRBD1 (5 bases). V was shortened by 1 base and J by 7 bases, with 14 bases between the two germline ends. Germline-derived CDR1 and CDR2 are MNHNS and SASEGT. The CDR3 contains 16 residues. The CDR3 DNA is TGTGCCAGCAGTGAAGATCCGGGACGCCGAAATTCACCCCTCCACTTT. It codes for CASSEDPGRRNSPLHF.

The rearrangement uses TRBV13 and TRBJ1-5, with TRBD1 identical over 7 bases. Germline CDR1 PRHDT, CDR2 FYEKMQ (reference sequence). This CDR3 has 20 amino acids. The V gene end was trimmed by 5 bases and the J gene end by 0 bases; junction bases not matched to a gene: 19. The CDR3 DNA is TGTGCCAGCAGCCAAACCGACAGGGCCGACCACAGAAATAGCAATCAGCCCCAGCATTTT. It yields the protein CASSQTDRADHRNSNQPQHF. The full variable domain, completed using reference TRBV13 and TRBJ1-5, is AAGVIQSPRHLIKEKRETATLKCYPIPRHDTVYWYQQGPGQDPQFLISFYEKMQSDKGSIPDRFSAQQFSDYHSELNMSSLELGDSALYFCASSQTDRADHRNSNQPQHFGDGTRLSIL.

This chain uses TRBV29-1 with TRBJ2-7, with a weak D call TRBD1 (6 bases). The germline CDR1 and CDR2 sequences are SQVTM and ANQGSEA. The V end lost 3 bases, the J end lost 7 bases, and 10 bases lay between the germline ends. This CDR3 has 11 residues. The chain's CDR3 is CSVEGADEQYF. The CDR3 bases are TGCAGCGTTGAGGGGGCCGATGAGCAGTACTTC.

The gene calls are TRBV9 and TRBJ1-5; TRBD1 matches at 8 bases. The CDR3 totals 14 residues. Germline V CDR1 and CDR2: SGDLS, YYNGEE. After removal of 3 bases from V and 7 bases from J, the junction contained 6 bases not matched to a gene. The CDR3 DNA reads as TGTGCCAGCAGCGCCGGACAGGGTCAACAGCCCCAGCATTTT. This encodes CASSAGQGQQPQHF. The variable domain in full, completed from reference TRBV9 and TRBJ1-5, reads DSGVTQTPKHLITATGQRVTLRCSPRSGDLSVYWYQQSLDQGLQFLIQYYNGEERAKGNILERFSAQQFPDLHSELNLSSLELGDSALYFCASSAGQGQQPQHFGDGTRLSIL.

This clonotype was seen ten or more times. The chain carries TRBV5-5 and TRBJ2-7, with D perhaps matching TRBD1 (5 bases). V was pared by 1 base and J by 3 bases, with 11 bases between. CDR1 is SGHKS and CDR2 is YYEKEE in the germline V gene (reference sequence). The CDR3 sequence is 14 residues long. CDR3 amino acids: CASSLMDTNYEQYF. DNA of the CDR3: TGTGCCAGCAGCTTGATGGACACTAACTACGAGCAGTACTTC.

This clonotype was counted a few times. The junction departs from the called germline gene at one end, perhaps through a read error. V and J are TRBV7-9 and TRBJ2-7, with a possible D match to TRBD1 (6 bases). CDR1 is SEHNR and CDR2 is FQNEAQ in the germline V gene (reference sequence). The CDR3 has 17 amino acids. CDR3 amino acids: CASSLGSTGNSPYEQYF. CDR3 DNA: TGCGCCAGCAGCTTGGGTTCGACAGGCAATTCCCCCTACGAGCAGTACTTC.

This clonotype occurred a few times. The chain is built from TRBV18 and TRBJ2-5, with TRBD2 matching 11 bases. The CDR3 runs to 15 residues. Germline CDR1 reads KGHSH; CDR2 reads LQKENI. Trimming cost V 6 bases and J 3 bases; bases outside gene matches: 6. The CDR3 DNA follows: TGTGCCAGCTCGCCGAAGGGACTAGCGGAAGAGACCCAGTACTTC. Amino acids: CASSPKGLAEETQYF.

This chain connects TRBV6-5 to TRBJ2-7; D is tentatively TRBD1 or TRBD2 (6 bases each). The germline gives CDR1 MNHEY, CDR2 SVGAGI. V was trimmed by 7 bases and J by 0 bases, leaving 19 bases between them. The CDR3 consists of 16 residues. CDR3 DNA sequence: TGTGCCAGCACTCGAGGGGGGCAGGGGATCTCCTACGAGCAGTACTTC. Translated, it gives CASTRGGQGISYEQYF.

This clonotype occurred many times. The rearrangement uses TRBV5-4 and TRBJ2-7, with no clear D. The CDR3 is 14 residues long. The V gene lost 2 bases and the J gene lost 1 base, with 10 bases spanning the gap. Germline CDR1 and CDR2: SGHNT and YYREEE (reference sequence). CDR3: CASSFSLESYEQYF. The CDR3 DNA sequence: TGTGCCAGCAGCTTCTCACTGGAATCCTACGAGCAGTACTTC.

J is TRBJ2-7 and V is TRBV15; TRBD1 matches at 7 bases. CDR3 length: 15 residues. J lost 0 bases, V lost 1 base, and 3 bases had no gene match. The germline V gene has CDR1 LNHNV and CDR2 YYDKDF (reference sequence). CDR3 protein: CATSRVTGASYEQYF. For the CDR3, the DNA is TGTGCCACCAGCAGAGTAACAGGGGCCTCCTACGAGCAGTACTTC.

This clonotype was detected ten times or more. V usage is TRBV7-2 and J usage is TRBJ1-6, with 9 bases fitting TRBD1. This CDR3 is 15 amino acids long. V was clipped by 0 bases and J by 6 bases; unmatched bases: 0. The germline V gene encodes CDR1 SGHTA and CDR2 FQGNSA. The CDR3 nucleotides are TGTGCCAGCAGCTTAGCGGGACAGGGTAATTCACCCCTCCACTTT. Translation: CASSLAGQGNSPLHF. The whole variable domain, filled in from reference TRBV7-2 and TRBJ1-6, reads GAGVSQSPSNKVTEKGKDVELRCDPISGHTALYWYRQSLGQGLEFLIYFQGNSAPDKSGLPSDRFSAERTGGSVSTLTIQRTQQEDSAVYLCASSLAGQGNSPLHFGNGTRLTVT.

This chain links TRBV28 with TRBJ2-7; D is uncertain. There are 12 residues in the CDR3. Trimming shortened V by 10 bases and J by 3 bases, and 13 bases separated the two germline ends. CDR1 MDHEN and CDR2 SYDVKM come from the germline V gene. The CDR3 protein is CAIGPEIYEQYF. Here the CDR3 DNA reads TGTGCCATTGGACCAGAAATCTACGAGCAGTACTTC.

This clonotype was seen many times. This chain's CDR3 is CASALRHHSVASGGGHQETQYF. In DNA, the CDR3 is TGTGCCAGCGCACTGAGGCATCACAGCGTGGCTAGCGGGGGGGGACATCAAGAGACCCAGTACTTC. The chain carries TRBV7-8 and TRBJ2-5; 12 bases are shared with TRBD2. Germline loops: CDR1 SGHVS, CDR2 FQNEAQ. The CDR3 has 22 amino acids. The V segment lost 8 bases and the J segment 2 bases; nucleotides outside the gene matches: 27.

The V and J genes are TRBV14 and TRBJ1-5, with D possibly matching TRBD1 (6 bases). The CDR3 is 16 residues long. The germline V and J ends were trimmed by 6 bases and 6 bases, with 21 bases remaining between them. Germline CDR1 SGHDN, CDR2 FVKESK. The CDR3 DNA follows: TGTGCCAGCAGTCGCCAGGGCGTTAGGGACATTCAGCCCCAGCATTTT. As protein: CASSRQGVRDIQPQHF.

This clonotype showed up many times. V usage is TRBV4-1 and J usage is TRBJ1-1; D call uncertain. There are 15 residues in the CDR3. V dropped 1 base and J dropped 1 base, with 10 bases sitting between them. Germline CDR1 reads MGHRA; CDR2 reads YSYEKL. CDR3 DNA sequence: TGCGCCAGCAGCCAAGGATCCCATACGAACACTGAAGCTTTCTTT. Its translation: CASSQGSHTNTEAFF.

This clonotype was found once. The junction departs from the called germline gene at one end, perhaps through a read error. The chain joins TRBV24-1 to TRBJ2-2, with D maybe TRBD2 (5 bases). The CDR3 is 14 amino acids. From germline, CDR1 is KGHDR and CDR2 SFDVKD. The CDR3 here is CATGDGLSAEELFF. The CDR3 DNA reads TGTGCCACCGGTGATGGACTCTCCGCCGAGGAGCTGTTTTTT.

This clonotype was counted only a few times. The genes are TRBV7-9 and TRBJ2-6; TRBD1 is a possible D gene (5 bases). The CDR3 loop spans 18 amino acids. Germline V gene sequence: CDR1 SEHNR, CDR2 FQNEAQ (reference sequence). V dropped 1 base and J dropped 0 bases, with 13 bases sitting between them. The CDR3 DNA sequence: TGTGCCAGCAGCTTAGGGGGCCGACAGAGCTCTGGGGCCAACGTCCTGACTTTC. Its translation: CASSLGGRQSSGANVLTF.

This sequence joins TRBV7-9 and TRBJ1-2, with D tentatively TRBD1 (6 bases). The CDR3 is 18 residues long. CDR1 and CDR2 from the germline V gene are SEHNR and FQNEAQ (reference sequence). The V end lost 8 bases, the J end lost 4 bases, and 29 bases lay between the germline ends. DNA for the CDR3: TGTGCCAGCTCACCCATTTTCAACTCCAGGACAGAAGTCTATGGCTACACCTTC. This translates into CASSPIFNSRTEVYGYTF.

For this clonotype: Germline and junction disagree at one end, which may indicate a read error. V is TRBV27 and J is TRBJ1-3, with D unclear. The CDR3 contains 14 residues. Germline V gene sequence: CDR1 MNHEY, CDR2 SMNVEV (reference sequence). CDR3 DNA: TGTGTCAGCAGTCTAGGGATCTCTGGAAACACCATATATTTT. Protein sequence: CVSSLGISGNTIYF.

This clonotype has at least ten counts. The chain employs TRBV2 and TRBJ1-1, with D possibly being TRBD1 (6 bases). The CDR3 sequence is 17 residues long. V lost 6 bases to trimming and J lost 0 bases, with 20 bases between them. In germline, CDR1 is SNHLY, CDR2 FYNNEI. CDR3 DNA sequence: TGTGCCAGCAGAGTCCGGGGGGGCAAATACTTGAACACTGAAGCTTTCTTT. Protein: CASRVRGGKYLNTEAFF.

This clonotype was observed at least ten times. V is TRBV11-1 and J is TRBJ2-7, with D possibly matching TRBD2 (5 bases). V gave up 0 bases and J gave up 3 bases, with 9 bases separating them. This CDR3 is built from 14 residues. The germline V gene encodes CDR1 SGHAT and CDR2 FQDESV (reference sequence). CDR3 nucleotide sequence: TGTGCCAGCAGCTTAGCGCCCGGGGACTACGAGCAGTACTTC. Its protein is CASSLAPGDYEQYF.

This clonotype was seen only a few times. CDR3 residues: CSVEMTDTNYGYTF. Here the CDR3 DNA reads TGCAGCGTTGAAATGACAGACACTAACTATGGCTACACCTTC. The chain combines TRBV29-1 with TRBJ1-2, with a tentative D call TRBD1 (5 bases). CDR3 size: 14 residues. Looked up from germline, CDR1 is SQVTM and CDR2 is ANQGSEA. Trimming removed 2 bases from V and 0 bases from J, with 10 bases in between.

The rearrangement joins TRBV6-1 to TRBJ1-5, with 8 positions matching TRBD1. The V and J ends lost 5 bases and 11 bases, in that order; junction bases with no gene match: 11. This CDR3 is built from 14 residues. CDR1 is MNHNS, CDR2 SASEGT, per germline. CDR3 loop: CASSYRGTAETQHF. The CDR3 coding sequence is TGTGCCAGCAGTTACAGGGGGACTGCGGAGACCCAGCATTTT.